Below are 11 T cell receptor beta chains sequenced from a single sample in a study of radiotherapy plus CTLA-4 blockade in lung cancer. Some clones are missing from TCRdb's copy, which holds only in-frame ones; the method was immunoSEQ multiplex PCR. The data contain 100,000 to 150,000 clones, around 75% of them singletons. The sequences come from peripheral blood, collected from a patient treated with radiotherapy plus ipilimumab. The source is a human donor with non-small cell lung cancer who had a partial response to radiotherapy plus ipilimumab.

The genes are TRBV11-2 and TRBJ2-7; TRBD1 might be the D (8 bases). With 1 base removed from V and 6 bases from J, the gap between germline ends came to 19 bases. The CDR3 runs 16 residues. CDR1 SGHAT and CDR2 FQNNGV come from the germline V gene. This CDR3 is CASSLAPDREGGEQYF. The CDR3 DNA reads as TGTGCCAGCAGCTTAGCCCCGGACAGGGAGGGGGGCGAGCAGTACTTC.

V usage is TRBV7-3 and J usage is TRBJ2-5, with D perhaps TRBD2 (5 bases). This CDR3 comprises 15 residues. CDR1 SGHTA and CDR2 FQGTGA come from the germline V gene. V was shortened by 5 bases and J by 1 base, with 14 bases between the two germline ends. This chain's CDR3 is CASSLTRVPQETQYF. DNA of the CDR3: TGTGCCAGCAGCCTTACGAGGGTCCCCCAAGAGACCCAGTACTTC.

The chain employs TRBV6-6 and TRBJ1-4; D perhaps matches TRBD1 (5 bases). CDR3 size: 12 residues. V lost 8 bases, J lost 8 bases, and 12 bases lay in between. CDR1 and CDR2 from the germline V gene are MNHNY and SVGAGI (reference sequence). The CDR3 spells CASAQGGEKLFF. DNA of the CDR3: TGTGCCAGCGCCCAGGGTGGCGAAAAACTGTTTTTT.

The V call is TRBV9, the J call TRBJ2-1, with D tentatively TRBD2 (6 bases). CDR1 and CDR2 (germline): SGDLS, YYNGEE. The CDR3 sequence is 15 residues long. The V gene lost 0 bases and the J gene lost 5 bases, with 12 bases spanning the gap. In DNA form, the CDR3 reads TGTGCCAGCAGCGTAGGGTTAGGGACTCACAATGAGCAGTTCTTC. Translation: CASSVGLGTHNEQFF.

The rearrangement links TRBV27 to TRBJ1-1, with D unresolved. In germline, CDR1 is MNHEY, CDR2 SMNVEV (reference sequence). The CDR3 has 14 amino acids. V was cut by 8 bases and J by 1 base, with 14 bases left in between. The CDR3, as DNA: TGTGCCAGCCGCCTCCTACCTGAGAACACTGAAGCTTTCTTT. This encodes CASRLLPENTEAFF.

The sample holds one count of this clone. Here the CDR3 reads CASSFSRSSYNEQFF. The CDR3 nucleotides read TGTGCCAGCAGTTTTAGCAGAAGCTCCTACAATGAGCAGTTCTTC. This chain uses TRBV28 with TRBJ2-1; D is unclear. V was pared by 3 bases and J by 0 bases, with 9 bases between. Germline lookup yields CDR1 MDHEN and CDR2 SYDVKM. The CDR3 loop spans 15 amino acids. Full variable domain (missing parts from reference TRBV28 and TRBJ2-1): DVKVTQSSRYLVKRTGEKVFLECVQDMDHENMFWYRQDPGLGLRLIYFSYDVKMKEKGDIPEGYSVSREKKERFSLILESASTNQTSMYLCASSFSRSSYNEQFFGPGTRLTVL.

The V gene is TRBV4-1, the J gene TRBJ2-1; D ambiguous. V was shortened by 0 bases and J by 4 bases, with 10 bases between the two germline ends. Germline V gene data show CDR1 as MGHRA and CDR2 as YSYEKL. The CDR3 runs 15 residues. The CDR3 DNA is TGCGCCAGCAGCCAAGATGAGGCCAGTTACAATGAGCAGTTCTTC. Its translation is CASSQDEASYNEQFF.

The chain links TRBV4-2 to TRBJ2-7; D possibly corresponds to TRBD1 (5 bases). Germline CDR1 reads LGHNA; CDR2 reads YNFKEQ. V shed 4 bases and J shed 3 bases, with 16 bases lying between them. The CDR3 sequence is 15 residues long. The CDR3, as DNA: TGTGCCAGCAGCCCCATACCAGGGAACTACTACGAGCAGTACTTC. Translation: CASSPIPGNYYEQYF.

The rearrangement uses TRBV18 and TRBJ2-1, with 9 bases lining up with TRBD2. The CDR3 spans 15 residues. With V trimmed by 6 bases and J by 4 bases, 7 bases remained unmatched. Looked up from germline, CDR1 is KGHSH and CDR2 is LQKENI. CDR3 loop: CASSSSSGVYNEQFF. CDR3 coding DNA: TGTGCCAGCTCCTCCTCTAGCGGGGTTTACAATGAGCAGTTCTTC.

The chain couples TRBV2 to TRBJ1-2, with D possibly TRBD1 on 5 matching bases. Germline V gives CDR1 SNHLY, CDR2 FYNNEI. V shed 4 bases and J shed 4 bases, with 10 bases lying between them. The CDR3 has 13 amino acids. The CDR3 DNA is TGTGCCAGCAGTGTGACAGCAAGCTATGGCTACACCTTC. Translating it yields CASSVTASYGYTF.

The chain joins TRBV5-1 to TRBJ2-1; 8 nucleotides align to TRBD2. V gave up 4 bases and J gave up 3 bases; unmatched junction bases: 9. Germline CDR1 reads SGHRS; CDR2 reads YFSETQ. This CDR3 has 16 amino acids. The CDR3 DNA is TGCGCCAGCAGCCCGAGGGGCGGGAGGAACTACAATGAGCAGTTCTTC. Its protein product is CASSPRGGRNYNEQFF.